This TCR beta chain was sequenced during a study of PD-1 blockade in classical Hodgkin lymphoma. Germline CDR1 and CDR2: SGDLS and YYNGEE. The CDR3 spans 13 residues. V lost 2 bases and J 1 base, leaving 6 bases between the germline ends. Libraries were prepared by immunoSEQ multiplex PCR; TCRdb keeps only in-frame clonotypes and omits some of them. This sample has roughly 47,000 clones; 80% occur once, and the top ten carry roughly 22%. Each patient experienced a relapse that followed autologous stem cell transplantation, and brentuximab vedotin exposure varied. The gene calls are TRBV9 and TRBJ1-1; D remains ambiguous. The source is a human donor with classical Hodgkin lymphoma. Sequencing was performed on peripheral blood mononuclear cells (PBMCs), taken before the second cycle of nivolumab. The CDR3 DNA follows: TGTGCCAGCAGCGTCACGGGGAACACTGAAGCTTTCTTT. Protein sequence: CASSVTGNTEAFF.